These 30 T cell receptor beta chains came from one sample sequenced in a study of T cell repertoires in ileal Crohn's disease. The table came from immunoSEQ multiplex PCR; TCRdb's copy has only in-frame clones and leaves some out. Of 4,500 to 6,500 clones listed, 95% are singletons. Sequencing used ileal tissue. Receptors originate from an adult with Crohn's disease.

This clone was detected only a few times. This chain connects TRBV14 to TRBJ2-5; D is possibly TRBD2 (5 bases). This CDR3 contains 13 residues. Germline CDR1 is SGHDN and CDR2 is FVKESK. Trimming stripped 6 bases from V and 5 bases from J, with 13 bases between. The CDR3: CASRGTGGETQYF. Written as DNA, the CDR3 is TGTGCCAGCAGGGGTACCGGCGGGGAGACCCAGTACTTC.

This clone was detected once. The chain is built from TRBV7-8 and TRBJ1-1, with 9 bases lining up with TRBD1. The V and J ends lost 0 bases and 11 bases, in that order; junction bases with no gene match: 10. CDR1 and CDR2 (germline): SGHVS, FQNEAQ. The CDR3 is made up of 15 amino acids. In DNA form, the CDR3 reads TGTGCCAGCAGCTTAGCTAACCAGGGGACAGGGATTGCTTTCTTT. Residues: CASSLANQGTGIAFF.

The rearrangement links TRBV6-6 to TRBJ2-7; 7 nucleotides match TRBD1. In germline, CDR1 is MNHNY, CDR2 SVGAGI (reference sequence). The CDR3 has 13 amino acids. The junction had 4 bases not matched to a gene; V was cut back by 5 bases and J by 3 bases. The CDR3 DNA sequence: TGTGCCAGCAGTCGGGACAGAGACTACGAGCAGTACGTC. It yields the protein CASSRDRDYEQYV.

The chain has TRBV5-3 and TRBJ1-6; the D is unclear. TRBV5-3 is designated an ORF whose function remains uncertain. The CDR3 has 17 amino acids. Trimming pared 1 base from V and 7 bases from J, leaving 18 bases between. The DNA for the CDR3 is TGTGCCAGAAGCTTGAATGGTCCCGCGGGAACCAATTCACCCCTCCACTTT. Translated, it gives CARSLNGPAGTNSPLHF.

DNA of the CDR3: TGTGCCAGCAGCTTCGACAGGGGGAATCAGCCCCAGCATTTT. It specifies CASSFDRGNQPQHF. The J gene is TRBJ1-5, the V gene TRBV7-2; TRBD1 agrees at 9 bases. CDR1 and CDR2 (germline): SGHTA, FQGNSA. Trimming took 3 bases from V and 4 from J; bases not matched to a gene: 1. This CDR3 contains 14 residues.

The V and J genes are TRBV2 and TRBJ1-2, with 9 bases fitting TRBD1. Trimming removed 8 bases from V and 2 bases from J; junction bases left unmatched: 0. The germline CDR1 and CDR2 sequences are SNHLY and FYNNEI. The CDR3 covers 12 residues. CDR3 protein: CASGTGNYGYTF. DNA for the CDR3: TGTGCCAGCGGGACAGGGAACTATGGCTACACCTTC.

The J gene is TRBJ2-3, the V gene TRBV6-1; D remains ambiguous. Germline-derived CDR1 and CDR2 are MNHNS and SASEGT. The ends were cut back, 2 bases at V and 2 bases at J, with 14 bases in the middle. This CDR3 comprises 16 residues. The CDR3 protein is CASSERIRGATDTQYF. As DNA, the CDR3 is TGTGCCAGCAGTGAAAGGATTCGAGGAGCCACAGATACGCAGTATTTT.

The chain combines TRBV4-1 with TRBJ2-3; D perhaps matches TRBD2 (6 bases). Germline lookup yields CDR1 MGHRA and CDR2 YSYEKL. This CDR3 spans 16 amino acids. V was cut by 1 base and J by 4 bases, with 15 bases left in between. CDR3 DNA sequence: TGCGCCAGCAGCCAAGCCCCGGGACTTATACCAGATACGCAGTATTTT. This translates into CASSQAPGLIPDTQYF.

The DNA of the CDR3 is TGTGCCAGCAGCTTAGTGGGGGGCTCTGGAAACACCATATATTTT. Translation: CASSLVGGSGNTIYF. The chain employs TRBV7-8 and TRBJ1-3, with D perhaps TRBD1 (5 bases). The CDR3 totals 15 residues. Trimming left V 1 base short and J 0 bases short, with 7 bases between. Germline-derived CDR1 and CDR2 are SGHVS and FQNEAQ.

This chain uses TRBV6-1 with TRBJ1-4, with D perhaps matching TRBD1 (5 bases). Trimming left V 8 bases short and J 6 bases short, with 16 bases between. The CDR3 runs 14 residues. From germline, CDR1 is MNHNS and CDR2 SASEGT. This CDR3 reads CASLGGLYDEKLFF. The CDR3 DNA sequence: TGTGCCAGCCTGGGGGGATTATATGATGAAAAACTGTTTTTT.

V is TRBV21-1 and J is TRBJ1-5; the listed D gene, TRBD1, was not tested against the DNA. TRBV21-1 counts as a pseudogene. The CDR3 has 17 residues. CDR3 protein: CASSKGCWTGIMEPQHF. CDR3 in DNA: TGTGCCAGCAGCAAAGGATGCTGGACAGGCATTATGGAGCCCCAGCATTTT.

Only one count was recorded for this clone. The rearrangement joins TRBV18 to TRBJ2-3; maybe TRBD1 (5 bases). This CDR3 has 16 residues. Per the germline V gene, CDR1 is KGHSH and CDR2 is LQKENI. Trimming cost V 3 bases and J 5 bases, with 18 bases left between them. CDR3 sequence: CASSPRHQGNRDTQYF. CDR3 DNA sequence: TGTGCCAGCTCACCGAGGCATCAGGGTAACCGAGATACGCAGTATTTT. Variable domain in full (rest from reference TRBV18 and TRBJ2-3): NAGVMQNPRHLVRRRGQEARLRCSPMKGHSHVYWYRQLPEEGLKFMVYLQKENIIDESGMPKERFSAEFPKEGPSILRIQQVVRGDSAAYFCASSPRHQGNRDTQYFGPGTRLTVL.

The chain links TRBV6-5 to TRBJ2-7; D call uncertain. V lost 1 base and J lost 2, with 9 bases in between. This CDR3 is built from 14 residues. The germline V gene encodes CDR1 MNHEY and CDR2 SVGAGI. The DNA for the CDR3 is TGTGCCAGCAGTTACTTGAACAATCCCTACGAGCAGTACTTC. Its protein is CASSYLNNPYEQYF.

The rearrangement uses TRBV5-6 and TRBJ1-2; 10 bases match TRBD1. CDR1 is SGHDT and CDR2 is YYEEEE in the germline V gene. This CDR3 has 15 amino acids. The V and J ends lost 3 bases and 2 bases, in that order; junction bases with no gene match: 4. The CDR3 bases are TGTGCCAGCAGCTACAGGACAGGGGGGAACTATGGCTACACCTTC. Translated, it gives CASSYRTGGNYGYTF.

This sequence joins TRBV18 and TRBJ2-5, with a weak D call TRBD1 (6 bases). Germline V lookup: CDR1 KGHSH, CDR2 LQKENI. This CDR3 is built from 14 residues. V lost 2 bases, J lost 1 base, and 8 bases lay in between. CDR3 sequence (DNA): TGTGCCAGCTCACCATCCAGGGGCCAAGAGACCCAGTACTTC. As protein: CASSPSRGQETQYF.

With regard to this clone: Different DNA sequences within this sample yield the same CDR3. CDR3 in amino acids: CSAVPPGGVDTQYF. The CDR3 coding sequence is TGCAGCGCCGTCCCTCCTGGGGGGGTAGATACGCAGTATTTT. The J gene is TRBJ2-3, the V gene TRBV29-1, with 7 bases aligning to TRBD2. The CDR3 spans 14 residues. Per germline, CDR1 SQVTM and CDR2 ANQGSEA. Trimming took 7 bases from V and 5 from J; bases not matched to a gene: 12.

In its sample, this clone was seen once. This chain joins TRBV5-1 and TRBJ2-1, with D perhaps TRBD2 (5 bases). With 7 bases removed from V and 4 bases from J, the gap between germline ends came to 6 bases. Germline lookup yields CDR1 SGHRS and CDR2 YFSETQ. The CDR3 length is 11 residues. CDR3 sequence reads: CASGSYNEQFF. In nucleotides, the CDR3 is TGCGCCAGCGGGAGTTACAATGAGCAGTTCTTC.

The V gene is TRBV29-1, the J gene TRBJ1-1, with D hard to call. This CDR3 has 12 residues. Germline V gene sequence: CDR1 SQVTM, CDR2 ANQGSEA. V was clipped by 6 bases and J by 1 base, with 9 bases between them. CDR3 bases: TGCAGCGTGGAACGGGGGAACACTGAAGCTTTCTTT. Residues: CSVERGNTEAFF.

This clone was counted once. The chain uses TRBV19 and TRBJ2-2; TRBD2 aligns across 9 bases. This CDR3 is 15 amino acids long. With 7 bases clipped from V and 3 bases from J, the junction kept 6 bases outside the gene matches. CDR1 and CDR2 from the germline V gene are LNHDA and SQIVND (reference sequence). CDR3 protein: CASTLGLADTGELFF. CDR3 nucleotides: TGTGCCAGTACCCTGGGACTAGCCGACACCGGGGAGCTGTTTTTT.

CDR3 amino acids: CAILASPGQHQETQYF. Written as DNA, the CDR3 is TGTGCCATCCTTGCCTCACCGGGACAACACCAAGAGACCCAGTACTTC. The rearrangement links TRBV10-3 to TRBJ2-5; D is perhaps TRBD1 (6 bases). The germline CDR1 and CDR2 sequences are ENHRY and SYGVKD. With 8 bases removed from V and 0 bases from J, the gap between germline ends came to 19 bases. CDR3 length: 16 residues.

The chain joins TRBV5-5 to TRBJ1-4, with D possibly TRBD1 on 5 matching bases. V shed 0 bases and J shed 7 bases, with 13 bases lying between them. The length of the CDR3 is 15 residues. Per germline, CDR1 SGHKS and CDR2 YYEKEE (reference sequence). The CDR3 DNA is TGTGCCAGCAGCTTGGATTTCAGGGTAACTGAAAAACTGTTTTTT. Its protein product is CASSLDFRVTEKLFF.

The chain recombines TRBV5-6 with TRBJ1-3; 7 nucleotides agree with TRBD1. V lost 3 bases and J lost 11; bases outside the gene matches: 11. Germline V gives CDR1 SGHDT, CDR2 YYEEEE. This CDR3 is built from 14 residues. The CDR3 is CASSYRGEAWSIYF. Here the CDR3 DNA reads TGTGCCAGCAGCTACAGGGGAGAGGCCTGGTCCATATATTTT.

This chain uses TRBV2 with TRBJ2-5, with D possibly being TRBD2 (6 bases). The V gene lost 6 bases and the J gene lost 7 bases, with 21 bases spanning the gap. Germline CDR1 reads SNHLY; CDR2 reads FYNNEI. This CDR3 spans 15 amino acids. The CDR3 nucleotides read TGTGCCAGCAGCCCCATATCGGGGGAGCAGGGGACCCAGTACTTC. Translated, it gives CASSPISGEQGTQYF.

The chain uses TRBV5-5 and TRBJ2-7, with 7 nucleotides matching TRBD1. This CDR3 region has 13 residues. Germline values: CDR1 SGHKS, CDR2 YYEKEE (reference sequence). V lost 3 bases, J lost 6 bases, and 6 bases stayed unmatched. CDR3 sequence reads: CASSSRTGGEQYF. DNA of the CDR3: TGTGCCAGCAGCTCACGGACAGGTGGCGAGCAGTACTTC.

This chain connects TRBV7-2 to TRBJ1-2; weak D call: TRBD1 (5 bases). Trimming removed 4 bases from V and 2 bases from J, with 14 bases in between. The CDR3 runs to 15 residues. CDR1 and CDR2 from the germline V gene are SGHTA and FQGNSA. The CDR3 region has the DNA TGTGCCAGCAGCTCCTGGACACTAGCCAACTATGGCTACACCTTC. It encodes CASSSWTLANYGYTF.

The chain combines TRBV28 with TRBJ1-5; 7 bases are shared with TRBD1. The CDR3 totals 15 residues. V dropped 3 bases and J dropped 4; count of bases not matched to a gene: 6. From germline, CDR1 is MDHEN and CDR2 SYDVKM. The CDR3: CASSFGRQGNQPQHF. The CDR3 DNA sequence: TGTGCCAGCAGTTTCGGGCGACAGGGTAATCAGCCCCAGCATTTT. Together with reference TRBV28 and TRBJ1-5, the CDR3 gives the full variable domain: DVKVTQSSRYLVKRTGEKVFLECVQDMDHENMFWYRQDPGLGLRLIYFSYDVKMKEKGDIPEGYSVSREKKERFSLILESASTNQTSMYLCASSFGRQGNQPQHFGDGTRLSIL.

This chain uses TRBV6-5 with TRBJ1-2, with unresolved D. V was cut by 10 bases and J by 3 bases, with 21 bases left in between. This CDR3 contains 15 residues. Germline V gene data show CDR1 as MNHEY and CDR2 as SVGAGI. The CDR3 sequence is CATRGTSTGDYGYTF. In nucleotides, the CDR3 is TGTGCCACCCGGGGTACCTCGACGGGAGACTATGGCTACACCTTC.

V gene TRBV20-1 combines with J gene TRBJ2-3; TRBD2 might be the D (5 bases). Germline V lookup: CDR1 DFQATT, CDR2 SNEGSKA (reference sequence). This CDR3 comprises 11 residues. Here the CDR3 DNA reads TGCAGCAGGACTTTATCGGATACGCAGTATTTT. Encoded protein: CSRTLSDTQYF.

This clone was recorded only once. V is TRBV10-3 and J is TRBJ1-2, with D tentatively TRBD1 (5 bases). The CDR3 runs to 12 residues. Deletions cut 2 bases from V and 8 bases from J, with 9 bases between. CDR1 is ENHRY, CDR2 SYGVKD, per germline. The CDR3 loop is CAISEDREGYTF. CDR3 sequence (DNA): TGTGCCATCAGTGAGGACAGAGAAGGCTACACCTTC.

The V gene is TRBV5-1, the J gene TRBJ1-2; perhaps TRBD1 as D (6 bases). Trimming stripped 1 base from V and 6 bases from J, with 13 bases between. Germline loops: CDR1 SGHRS, CDR2 YFSETQ. This CDR3 comprises 14 residues. CDR3 in amino acids: CASSLYSGEHGYTF. CDR3 nucleotides: TGCGCCAGCAGCTTGTACTCAGGGGAACATGGCTACACCTTC.